This T cell receptor beta chain is drawn from a study of spatial heterogeneity in lung cancer. Regarding the study as a whole: Expanded intratumoral alpha and beta TCR counts tracked tumor mutation counts.

A remark on this clonotype: Its cognate antigen is unknown.

The time point denotes: sample taken at primary tumor resection. Untreated early-stage non-small cell lung cancer patients, roughly 72 in total, were the donors. Material for sequencing was whole RNA from tumor, nontumor lung or frozen PBMC, left unsorted. This CDR3 spans 16 amino acids. Germline V lookup: CDR1 SGHTA, CDR2 FQGNSA. V was cut by 4 bases and J by 7 bases, with 22 bases left in between. Unique molecular identifiers, one per molecule, were present on every TCR cDNA molecule. TCRdb re-derived calls from the 5' RACE reads in MiXCR, one entry per CDR3 protein. This table has 9,500 to 10,000 distinct CDR3 sequences, around 51% appearing once.

Sample: lung tumor tissue, taken at surgery. The TCR sequence derives from a female donor with early-stage non-small cell lung cancer. The gene calls are TRBV7-2 and TRBJ1-2; D not certain. The DNA for the CDR3 is TGTGCCAGCAGCTACCAAGGTGGCCCCCGTTCGTCTGGCTACACCTTC. This gives the protein CASSYQGGPRSSGYTF.